The 17 T cell receptor beta chains presented below share a single source sample, sequenced in a study of human T cells and chemical hapten exposure. Documented time point: healthy volunteer bleed at 2 weeks. Unseparated into fractions, whole blood served as the source from which total RNA was extracted. TCRdb ran MiXCR on the RACE reads and lists one entry per CDR3 protein. This repertoire shows 130,000 or so distinct CDR3 sequences, roughly 9.5% found once; its top ten account for approximately 1.6%. The sample consisted of whole blood. These receptors were collected from a male donor in good health. Some clones in this sample may be carry-over from other donors' samples.

This clonotype was seen many times. The J gene is TRBJ1-5, the V gene TRBV6-5; D not certain. Trimming left V 0 bases short and J 1 base short, with 7 bases between. In germline, CDR1 is MNHEY, CDR2 SVGAGI. The CDR3 is made up of 15 amino acids. The CDR3 here is CASSYSVSSNQPQHF. The DNA of the CDR3 is TGTGCCAGCAGTTACTCGGTCAGCAGCAATCAGCCCCAGCATTTT.

The rearrangement uses TRBV5-1 and TRBJ1-4; no firm D call. Trimming left V 6 bases short and J 4 bases short, with 16 bases between. This CDR3 comprises 15 residues. Germline V lookup: CDR1 SGHRS, CDR2 YFSETQ. Here the CDR3 reads CASNSGRARNEKLFF. The DNA of the CDR3 is TGCGCCAGCAACTCTGGACGGGCGCGTAATGAAAAACTGTTTTTT. The full variable domain, in which reference TRBV5-1 and TRBJ1-4 provide the parts outside the CDR3, is KAGVTQTPRYLIKTRGQQVTLSCSPISGHRSVSWYQQTPGQGLQFLFEYFSETQRNKGNFPGRFSGRQFSNSRSEMNVSTLELGDSALYLCASNSGRARNEKLFFGSGTQLSVL.

This clonotype was observed many times. The gene calls are TRBV7-2 and TRBJ2-1, with D perhaps TRBD2 (5 bases). Germline V gives CDR1 SGHTA, CDR2 FQGNSA. CDR3 size: 16 residues. Trimming left V 2 bases short and J 8 bases short, with 19 bases between. Written as DNA, the CDR3 is TGTGCCAGCAGCTTACGGGTGGCTAGCCCCTATGATGAGCAGTTCTTC. This sequence encodes CASSLRVASPYDEQFF.

At least ten counts were recorded for this clonotype. The J gene is TRBJ2-1, the V gene TRBV14, with D hard to call. Deletions cut 0 bases from V and 4 bases from J, with 13 bases between. CDR3 length equals 16 residues. Germline CDR1 is SGHDN and CDR2 is FVKESK. DNA for the CDR3: TGTGCCAGCAGCCAAGAAGGGAACCCCATATACAATGAGCAGTTCTTC. Translation gives CASSQEGNPIYNEQFF.

The chain employs TRBV27 and TRBJ2-3; 7 bases align to TRBD1. In germline, CDR1 is MNHEY, CDR2 SMNVEV (reference sequence). This CDR3 contains 15 residues. J was trimmed by 4 bases and V by 3 bases; bases with no gene match: 7. The CDR3 DNA is TGTGCCAGCAGTTTCATTTTCGGACAGGCAGATACGCAGTATTTT. It specifies CASSFIFGQADTQYF.

This clonotype was counted ten times or more. This rearrangement joins TRBV29-1 to TRBJ1-3, with D unresolved. Germline V gives CDR1 SQVTM, CDR2 ANQGSEA. This CDR3 is 17 amino acids long. The V and J ends lost 3 bases and 4 bases respectively, with 22 bases between them. CDR3 loop: CSVEFQETIKSGNTIYF. CDR3 nucleotide sequence: TGCAGCGTTGAGTTCCAGGAAACCATTAAATCAGGAAACACCATATATTTT.

In its sample, this clonotype was seen a few times. The chain carries TRBV20-1 and TRBJ2-3, with D tentatively TRBD1 or TRBD2 (7 bases each). Trimming pared 5 bases from V and 2 bases from J, leaving 23 bases between. This CDR3 is 17 amino acids long. The V gene's germline CDR1 is DFQATT and CDR2 SNEGSKA (reference sequence). CDR3 residues: CSAPQGEGPGNTDTQYF. Written as DNA, the CDR3 is TGCAGTGCTCCCCAGGGGGAGGGCCCGGGAAACACAGATACGCAGTATTTT.

The CDR3, as DNA: TGCAGCGTTGAATTGGGGAGCGAGACCCAGTACTTC. Encoded protein: CSVELGSETQYF. The V call is TRBV29-1, the J call TRBJ2-5; a possible D gene is TRBD2 (5 bases). CDR3 length equals 12 residues. V was shortened by 2 bases and J by 5 bases, with 9 bases between the two germline ends. Looked up from germline, CDR1 is SQVTM and CDR2 is ANQGSEA.

This clonotype has a count of ten or more. The genes are TRBV6-2 or TRBV6-3 and TRBJ2-1, with 12 nucleotides matching TRBD2. V shed 6 bases and J 6 bases; nucleotides not matched to a gene: 6. CDR1 and CDR2 (germline): MNHEY, SVGEGT. This CDR3 is built from 15 residues. The CDR3 spells CASRPSGRAGNEQFF. Here the CDR3 DNA reads TGTGCCAGCAGGCCTAGCGGGAGGGCCGGCAATGAGCAGTTCTTC.

This clonotype was seen more than once but under ten times. This CDR3 is CSARDSGTGDDEQYF. CDR3 DNA sequence: TGCAGTGCTAGAGATTCCGGGACAGGGGACGACGAGCAGTACTTC. J is TRBJ2-7 and V is TRBV20-1; 10 bases map to TRBD1. The CDR3 spans 15 residues. Losses at the gene ends were 0 bases for V and 5 bases for J; bases not matched to a gene: 7. CDR1 and CDR2 (germline): DFQATT, SNEGSKA (reference sequence).

The table lists this clonotype with many counts. The chain has TRBV5-5 and TRBJ2-5; a possible D gene is TRBD1 (6 bases). The V gene lost 3 bases and the J gene lost 4 bases, with 13 bases spanning the gap. This CDR3 spans 14 amino acids. Germline V lookup: CDR1 SGHKS, CDR2 YYEKEE (reference sequence). As DNA, the CDR3 is TGTGCCAGCAGCTCCGGGACACATGGAGAGACCCAGTACTTC. Its protein is CASSSGTHGETQYF.

This clonotype was picked up many times. The chain is built from TRBV29-1 and TRBJ2-1; D is possibly TRBD1 (6 bases). The CDR3 has 11 amino acids. Germline values: CDR1 SQVTM, CDR2 ANQGSEA. V was cut by 7 bases and J by 5 bases, with 9 bases left in between. CDR3 in DNA: TGCAGCGGGACAGCAAACAATGAGCAGTTCTTC. Translating it yields CSGTANNEQFF.

This chain links TRBV27 with TRBJ1-3; D is undetermined. V lost 0 bases and J 4 bases, leaving 13 bases between the germline ends. The V gene's germline CDR1 is MNHEY and CDR2 SMNVEV (reference sequence). The CDR3 has 16 amino acids. DNA of the CDR3: TGTGCCAGCAGTTTATCCCGGGGTCCCCCAGGAAACACCATATATTTT. Encoded protein: CASSLSRGPPGNTIYF.

V usage is TRBV4-3 and J usage is TRBJ2-1; 8 nucleotides align to TRBD2. Losses at the gene ends were 0 bases for V and 3 bases for J; bases not matched to a gene: 4. The CDR3 loop spans 16 amino acids. CDR1 and CDR2 from the germline V gene are LGHNA and YSLEER. For the CDR3, the DNA is TGCGCCAGCAGCCAAGATCACCGGGGGGGCTACAATGAGCAGTTCTTC. Protein product: CASSQDHRGGYNEQFF.

The rearrangement links TRBV20-1 to TRBJ2-1; TRBD1 agrees at 7 bases. V shed 3 bases, J shed 4 bases, and the junction held 6 bases outside the gene matches. Per the germline V gene, CDR1 is DFQATT and CDR2 is SNEGSKA (reference sequence). The CDR3 extends over 14 amino acids. CDR3 sequence (DNA): TGCAGTGCTAGTGGGGGACAGAGATACAATGAGCAGTTCTTC. The encoded protein is CSASGGQRYNEQFF.

This clonotype was recorded many times. The chain is built from TRBV29-1 and TRBJ2-5; TRBD1 matches at 8 bases. The J segment lost 7 bases and the V segment lost 7 bases, leaving 17 bases of the junction unmatched. This CDR3 is built from 15 residues. CDR1 is SQVTM and CDR2 is ANQGSEA in the germline V gene. The CDR3 DNA is TGCAGCGCCCTGACAGGGGATGTAGGTTTGGGGACCCAGTACTTC. It codes for CSALTGDVGLGTQYF.

This clonotype was picked up a small number of times. Sequence at one end of the junction differs from germline and may be a read error. The rearrangement joins TRBV5-4 to TRBJ2-2, with D perhaps TRBD1 (6 bases). The CDR3 contains 16 residues. The V gene's germline CDR1 is SGHNT and CDR2 YYREEE (reference sequence). CDR3: CASSLVAGQIPGELFF. CDR3 DNA: TGTGCCAGCAGTTTGGTGGCCGGACAGATTCCCGGGGAGCTGTTTTTT.